This record covers a single TCR beta chain. The antigen is unknown. TCRdb keeps only in-frame clones here, not all; method: immunoSEQ multiplex PCR. Of tens of thousands of clones listed, 90% to 97% were seen once; the top ten hold around 0.83%. This sample is drawn from a study of cytomegalovirus exposure and HLA in healthy donors. Whole-study findings and limits: Generally TCR sequences proved uncommon, though certain public TCRs appeared in numerous donors. In a later analysis, first-cohort TCR clusters were found to tend to co-occur in the approximately 120 validation repertoires. TCR beta chains numbering under 200 were designated cytomegalovirus-associated. Per published reports, the classifier diagnosed cytomegalovirus status with high specificity and sensitivity.

The CDR3 is 13 residues long. CDR1 is SEHNR, CDR2 FQNEAQ, per germline (reference sequence). Trimming left V 5 bases short and J 3 bases short, with 11 bases between. This chain links TRBV7-9 with TRBJ2-7, with D perhaps matching TRBD2 (5 bases). This TCR was sampled from a man aged 18 to 30 in good health and CMV-seronegative. The sequencing sample was made of PBMCs. The CDR3 here is CASSPPSGYEQYF. The DNA of the CDR3 is TGTGCCAGCAGCCCCCCCAGCGGCTACGAGCAGTACTTC. Full variable domain (outside the CDR3, taken from reference TRBV7-9 and TRBJ2-7): DTGVSQNPRHKITKRGQNVTFRCDPISEHNRLYWYRQTLGQGPEFLTYFQNEAQLEKSRLLSDRFSAERPKGSFSTLEIQRTEQGDSAMYLCASSPPSGYEQYFGPGTRLTVT.